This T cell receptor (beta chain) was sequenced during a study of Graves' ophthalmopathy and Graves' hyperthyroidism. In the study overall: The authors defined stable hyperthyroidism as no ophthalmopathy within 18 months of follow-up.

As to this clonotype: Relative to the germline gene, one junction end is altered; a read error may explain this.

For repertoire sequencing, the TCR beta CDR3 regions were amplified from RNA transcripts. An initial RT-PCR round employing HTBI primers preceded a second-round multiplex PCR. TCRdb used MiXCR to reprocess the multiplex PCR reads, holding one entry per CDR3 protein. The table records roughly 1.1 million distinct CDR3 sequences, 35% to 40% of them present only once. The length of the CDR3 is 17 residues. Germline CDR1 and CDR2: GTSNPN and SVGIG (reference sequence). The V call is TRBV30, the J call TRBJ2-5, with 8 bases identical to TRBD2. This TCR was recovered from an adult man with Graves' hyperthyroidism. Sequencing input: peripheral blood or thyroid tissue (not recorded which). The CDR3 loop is CAWSATRPGLDRETRYF. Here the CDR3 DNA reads TGTGCCTGGAGCGCTACGAGACCGGGACTAGATCGAGAGACCCGGTACTTC. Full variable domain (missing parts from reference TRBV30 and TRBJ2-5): SQTIHQWPATLVQPVGSPLSLECTVEGTSNPNLYWYRQAAGRGLQLLFYSVGIGQISSEVPQNLSASRPQDRQFILSSKKLLLSDSGFYLCAWSATRPGLDRETRYFGPGTRLLVL.